The clone carrying this T cell receptor beta chain was recorded a few times. The CDR3 runs to 13 residues. Germline CDR1 is MDHEN and CDR2 is SYDVKM. Trimming shortened V by 5 bases and J by 3 bases, and 10 bases separated the two germline ends. The sample is drawn from a study of cytomegalovirus exposure and HLA in healthy donors. In the PCR, 60 Vbeta and 13 Jbeta primers were used. In the source study's methods: It was a later analysis that counted about 80 million unique TCR beta chains, of which some 12 million were shared. Sequencing used immunoSEQ multiplex PCR; TCRdb keeps in-frame clones, though not all of them. V, J and clone size derive from that table, while D and trimming were established from the DNA sequence. The sample consists of 110,000 to 150,000 clones, roughly 79% of them appearing once.

Material for sequencing was PBMCs. The V gene is TRBV28, the J gene TRBJ1-1, with a weak D call TRBD1 (5 bases). This sequence was found in a woman aged 55-70 years in good health and CMV-seropositive. The CDR3 spells CASSGSGYTEAFF. CDR3 DNA: TGTGCCAGCAGTGGGTCAGGGTACACTGAAGCTTTCTTT.